This T cell receptor beta chain was captured in a study of vaccination and CD4 T cells after COVID-19. About the study: Overlapping SARS-CoV-2, HCoV-NL63, HCoV-OC43 and HCoV-229E spike peptides were used to stimulate cells.

Looked up from germline, CDR1 is MNHEY and CDR2 is SVGEGT. The CDR3 spans 14 residues. Trimming left V 8 bases short and J 7 bases short, with 15 bases between. A single count supports this clonotype. The antigen remains unidentified. Findings and caveats of the study: Median SARS-CoV-2-reactive clonotype numbers went up from roughly 21 to 40, but not significantly. Among reactive clones from convalescent patients, a median 86.3% appeared only post-vaccination.

An Oncomine TCR Beta short-read assay was used to sequence the DNA from cultured CD4+ T cells. From cultured CD4+ T cells, genomic DNA was extracted. TCRdb called the PCR reads again in MiXCR, with one record for every CDR3 protein. The sample contains roughly 11,000 distinct CDR3 sequences, less than 40% of which appear only once. Specified treatment: roughly ten-day PBMC culture with coronavirus spike peptide pools or control peptides (ViraFEST assay). Ahead of the COVID-19 pandemic (2011-2018), the CD4+ T cells of the unexposed donor were collected. The ViraFEST method relied on peptide pools to expand antigen-specific T cells, followed by TCR sequencing.

This rearrangement joins TRBV6-2 or TRBV6-3 to TRBJ1-6, with unresolved D. The origin of this receptor is a human donor in good health. Material for sequencing was CD4+ T cells from blood, cultured in vitro. CDR3 sequence (DNA): TGTGCCAGCCGCCGGCGGACTTTGAATTCACCCCTCCACTTT. It yields the protein CASRRRTLNSPLHF.